Below, 26 T cell receptor beta chains from the same sample are listed, as sequenced in a study of cytomegalovirus exposure and HLA in healthy donors. TCRdb keeps only in-frame clones here, not all; method: immunoSEQ multiplex PCR. The table lists some 83,000 clones, 94% of them singletons, with over 2% in the top ten. The source material was PBMCs. Receptor source: a woman younger than 30 in good health and CMV-seronegative.

The chain couples TRBV11-2 to TRBJ2-5, with D hard to call. CDR1 and CDR2 from the germline V gene are SGHAT and FQNNGV. The CDR3 length is 13 residues. V was clipped by 1 base and J by 2 bases, with 5 bases between them. The CDR3 loop reads CASSLGQQETQYF. In DNA, the CDR3 is TGTGCCAGCAGCTTAGGGCAGCAAGAGACCCAGTACTTC.

V is TRBV6-5 and J is TRBJ2-1, with 10 bases matching TRBD2. The junction had 3 bases not matched to a gene; V was cut back by 0 bases and J by 7 bases. Germline loops: CDR1 MNHEY, CDR2 SVGAGI. The CDR3 contains 15 residues. The CDR3 DNA reads as TGTGCCAGCAGTTACTCAGCGGGGGGGCGGAATGAGCAGTTCTTC. Translating gives CASSYSAGGRNEQFF.

This rearrangement joins TRBV5-1 to TRBJ1-1; maybe TRBD1 (5 bases). The length of the CDR3 is 14 residues. Germline CDR1 is SGHRS and CDR2 is YFSETQ. V was pared by 0 bases and J by 1 base, with 7 bases between. This chain's CDR3 is CASSLDQGNTEAFF. In DNA, the CDR3 is TGCGCCAGCAGCTTGGATCAGGGGAACACTGAAGCTTTCTTT.

This clone was counted a single time. This rearrangement joins TRBV5-1 to TRBJ2-5; perhaps TRBD1 as D (6 bases). The V end was cut by 4 bases, the J end by 5 bases, with 18 bases between. CDR3 length equals 15 residues. The germline V gene has CDR1 SGHRS and CDR2 YFSETQ. CDR3 DNA: TGCGCCAGCAGCCCGCAGGACGGTGGGGGCGAGACCCAGTACTTC. Encoded protein: CASSPQDGGGETQYF.

The V gene is TRBV11-2, the J gene TRBJ2-3, with 8 bases aligning to TRBD2. Trimming took 3 bases from V and 1 from J; bases not matched to a gene: 9. The CDR3 extends over 17 amino acids. Germline V gene data show CDR1 as SGHAT and CDR2 as FQNNGV. The CDR3 loop reads CASSLGPTGGGTDTQYF. DNA for the CDR3: TGTGCCAGCAGCTTGGGGCCTACCGGGGGGGGCACAGATACGCAGTATTTT.

The CDR3 nucleotides read TGCGCCAGCAGCCGGACAGGGGCCCCACCCACAGATACGCAGTATTTT. Its protein is CASSRTGAPPTDTQYF. The chain recombines TRBV5-1 with TRBJ2-3; TRBD1 agrees at 9 bases. Germline loops: CDR1 SGHRS, CDR2 YFSETQ. Losses at the gene ends were 4 bases for V and 2 bases for J; bases not matched to a gene: 8. CDR3 length equals 16 residues.

The V gene is TRBV7-2, the J gene TRBJ2-5, with a tentative D call TRBD2 (6 bases). CDR1 is SGHTA and CDR2 is FQGNSA in the germline V gene. There are 15 residues in the CDR3. Trimming stripped 5 bases from V and 5 bases from J, with 18 bases between. The chain's CDR3 is CASSAPLGGMETQYF. CDR3 DNA sequence: TGTGCCAGCAGCGCACCATTGGGGGGTATGGAGACCCAGTACTTC.

The chain combines TRBV11-3 with TRBJ2-2; tentative D call: TRBD1 (5 bases). Germline V CDR1 and CDR2: SGHNT, YENEEA. CDR3 length: 16 residues. Trimming took off 0 bases at V and 3 bases at J, with 11 bases between the two ends. CDR3 nucleotides: TGTGCCAGCAGCTTAGATCAGGGCGGATACACCGGGGAGCTGTTTTTT. This sequence encodes CASSLDQGGYTGELFF.

This sequence joins TRBV19 and TRBJ1-4; D is unclear. In germline, CDR1 is LNHDA, CDR2 SQIVND (reference sequence). The V and J ends lost 5 bases and 2 bases respectively, with 9 bases between them. The CDR3 contains 14 residues. CDR3 protein: CASSRLRTNEKLFF. CDR3 DNA: TGTGCCAGTAGTCGACTAAGGACTAATGAAAAACTGTTTTTT.

The chain is built from TRBV7-2 and TRBJ2-5; D possibly corresponds to TRBD2 (5 bases). With 1 base removed from V and 4 bases from J, the gap between germline ends came to 13 bases. CDR3 length equals 15 residues. The V gene's germline CDR1 is SGHTA and CDR2 FQGNSA. The CDR3 is CASSLGGSLRETQYF. CDR3 coding DNA: TGTGCCAGCAGCTTAGGAGGGAGCCTACGAGAGACCCAGTACTTC.

The V and J genes are TRBV7-6 and TRBJ1-1, with D perhaps matching TRBD1 (5 bases). The V and J ends lost 5 bases and 1 base respectively, with 11 bases between them. Germline V gene lookup returns CDR1 SGHVS and CDR2 FNYEAQ. The CDR3 loop spans 14 amino acids. This CDR3 is CASSPGHQNTEAFF. The CDR3 nucleotides are TGTGCCAGCAGCCCAGGACACCAGAACACTGAAGCTTTCTTT.

V and J are TRBV18 and TRBJ1-4, with D unresolved. The length of the CDR3 is 14 residues. Trimming took 0 bases from V and 4 from J, leaving 6 bases between them. From germline, CDR1 is KGHSH and CDR2 LQKENI. The CDR3, as DNA: TGTGCCAGCTCACCACCGGTTAGTAATGAAAAACTGTTTTTT. Its protein is CASSPPVSNEKLFF.

This clone was detected only once. The J gene is TRBJ2-7, the V gene TRBV6-5; D gene uncertain. CDR3 length equals 14 residues. CDR1 is MNHEY and CDR2 is SVGAGI in the germline V gene. V lost 3 bases to trimming and J lost 2 bases, with 11 bases between them. The CDR3 nucleotides are TGTGCCAGCAGTTATAATGGCAATGCCTACGAGCAGTACTTC. Its translation is CASSYNGNAYEQYF.

The chain is built from TRBV11-2 and TRBJ1-2; TRBD1 matches 7 bases. Trimming removed 1 base from V and 4 bases from J; junction bases left unmatched: 6. Germline lookup yields CDR1 SGHAT and CDR2 FQNNGV. The CDR3 runs to 15 residues. CDR3 amino acids: CASSLGTGEFYGYTF. As DNA, the CDR3 is TGTGCCAGCAGCTTAGGAACAGGGGAATTCTATGGCTACACCTTC.

A remark on this clone: Other nucleotide sequences in the sample specify the same CDR3. The chain joins TRBV28 to TRBJ2-7; 8 nucleotides line up with TRBD1. V trimming: 5 bases; J trimming: 3 bases; junction bases outside the gene matches: 0. The CDR3 extends over 12 amino acids. Germline assignment: CDR1 MDHEN and CDR2 SYDVKM. In DNA form, the CDR3 reads TGTGCCAGCAGTGGACAGGGCTACGAGCAGTACTTC. Encoded protein: CASSGQGYEQYF. The full variable domain, with the rest looked up from reference TRBV28 and TRBJ2-7, is DVKVTQSSRYLVKRTGEKVFLECVQDMDHENMFWYRQDPGLGLRLIYFSYDVKMKEKGDIPEGYSVSREKKERFSLILESASTNQTSMYLCASSGQGYEQYFGPGTRLTVT.

This clone occurred once. The V call is TRBV5-4, the J call TRBJ1-2; 7 bases line up with TRBD1. V lost 1 base, J lost 3 bases, and 3 bases stayed unmatched. CDR3 length equals 14 residues. CDR1 is SGHNT and CDR2 is YYREEE in the germline V gene (reference sequence). The CDR3 sequence is CASSLRQGDYGYTF. The CDR3 nucleotides read TGTGCCAGCAGCTTGCGACAGGGTGACTATGGCTACACCTTC.

The rearrangement joins TRBV28 to TRBJ2-6; perhaps TRBD1 as D (6 bases). The germline V and J ends were trimmed by 7 bases and 0 bases, with 13 bases remaining between them. The CDR3 has 16 residues. CDR1 MDHEN and CDR2 SYDVKM come from the germline V gene. The CDR3 sequence: CASKGQGFSGANVLTF. Written as DNA, the CDR3 is TGTGCCAGCAAGGGGCAGGGGTTCTCTGGGGCCAACGTCCTGACTTTC.

The chain combines TRBV5-1 with TRBJ1-4, with TRBD1 identical over 8 bases. J lost 8 bases, V lost 7 bases, and 7 bases had no gene match. Germline CDR1 and CDR2: SGHRS and YFSETQ. The length of the CDR3 is 13 residues. The CDR3 loop is CASSRQGTEKLFF. As DNA, the CDR3 is TGCGCCAGCTCTCGACAGGGGACGGAAAAACTGTTTTTT.

The J gene is TRBJ2-1, the V gene TRBV7-6; D not resolved. V was shortened by 2 bases and J by 11 bases, with 16 bases between the two germline ends. CDR1 is SGHVS, CDR2 FNYEAQ, per germline. CDR3 size: 14 residues. The CDR3 bases are TGTGCCAGCAGCTTATACACAGAATCCGAAAAGCAGTTCTTC. Protein sequence: CASSLYTESEKQFF.

A single count supports this clone. V gene TRBV7-9 combines with J gene TRBJ2-3, with D perhaps TRBD2 (7 bases). Germline CDR1 reads SEHNR; CDR2 reads FQNEAQ (reference sequence). This CDR3 has 12 residues. With 11 bases removed from V and 5 bases from J, the gap between germline ends came to 14 bases. In DNA form, the CDR3 reads TGTGCCGGGGGGGCTAGCGGAGATACGCAGTATTTT. This encodes CAGGASGDTQYF.

V usage is TRBV6-1 and J usage is TRBJ2-6, with D possibly TRBD2 on 5 matching bases. Looked up from germline, CDR1 is MNHNS and CDR2 is SASEGT. V dropped 3 bases and J dropped 0 bases, with 6 bases sitting between them. CDR3 length: 15 residues. The CDR3 nucleotides are TGTGCCAGCAGTGACGGGGACTCTGGGGCCAACGTCCTGACTTTC. Translating it yields CASSDGDSGANVLTF.

This clone showed up just once. The rearrangement joins TRBV11-2 to TRBJ1-1; D unresolved. Trimming took 1 base from V and 0 from J, leaving 12 bases between them. CDR1 and CDR2 from the germline V gene are SGHAT and FQNNGV. CDR3 size: 16 residues. The DNA of the CDR3 is TGTGCCAGCAGCTTAGGTTTTGAACTAATGAACACTGAAGCTTTCTTT. Translation gives CASSLGFELMNTEAFF.

The chain combines TRBV6-5 with TRBJ2-1; D is unclear. Per germline, CDR1 MNHEY and CDR2 SVGAGI. This CDR3 region has 15 residues. The V end lost 5 bases, the J end lost 5 bases, and 16 bases lay between the germline ends. CDR3 sequence reads: CASSQPNDADNEQFF. In nucleotides, the CDR3 is TGTGCCAGCAGTCAACCCAACGATGCGGACAATGAGCAGTTCTTC.

V usage is TRBV19 and J usage is TRBJ2-2; 11 bases fit TRBD1. Germline CDR1 LNHDA, CDR2 SQIVND (reference sequence). V shed 5 bases and J 4 bases; nucleotides not matched to a gene: 3. The CDR3 contains 15 residues. CDR3 DNA sequence: TGTGCCAGTAGTCAGGACAGGGGGCTCACCGGGGAGCTGTTTTTT. Translated: CASSQDRGLTGELFF.

V usage is TRBV5-1 and J usage is TRBJ1-1; no reliable D call. V lost 2 bases, J lost 2 bases, and 7 bases lay in between. The CDR3 has 13 residues. Germline V lookup: CDR1 SGHRS, CDR2 YFSETQ. The CDR3 coding sequence is TGCGCCAGCAGCTTTGCCCTAAACACTGAAGCTTTCTTT. Protein product: CASSFALNTEAFF. The full variable domain, completed using reference TRBV5-1 and TRBJ1-1, is KAGVTQTPRYLIKTRGQQVTLSCSPISGHRSVSWYQQTPGQGLQFLFEYFSETQRNKGNFPGRFSGRQFSNSRSEMNVSTLELGDSALYLCASSFALNTEAFFGQGTRLTVV.

The V gene is TRBV2, the J gene TRBJ1-5, with D possibly matching TRBD1 (5 bases). Trimming pared 1 base from V and 2 bases from J, leaving 12 bases between. This CDR3 contains 16 residues. Germline V gives CDR1 SNHLY, CDR2 FYNNEI. The CDR3 DNA reads TGTGCCAGCAGTGAAGTGGGGGTAGCGGGCAATCAGCCCCAGCATTTT. This sequence encodes CASSEVGVAGNQPQHF.